This T cell receptor (beta chain) was sequenced for a study of shared clonotypes between healthy human individuals. The protocol was immunoSEQ multiplex PCR, while the TCRdb copy is restricted to in-frame clones and leaves out a portion. The sample has millions of clones, more than 80% seen once; the top ten hold roughly 0.36%. CDR1 and CDR2 from the germline V gene are LNHDA and SQIVND (reference sequence). Trimming cost V 2 bases and J 3 bases, with 19 bases left between them. The CDR3 consists of 17 residues. The TCR comes from a man aged 18 to 30 in good health. Some clones in this sample may be carry-over from other donors' samples. The specimen was naive CD4+ T cells from PBMCs. The subset here: CD45RA+ positively selected. The chain is built from TRBV19 and TRBJ1-1; possibly TRBD1 for D (6 bases). CDR3 nucleotide sequence: TGTGCCAGTAGTATAACCGCTACAGGGTCCGAGGACACTGAAGCTTTCTTT. The encoded protein is CASSITATGSEDTEAFF.